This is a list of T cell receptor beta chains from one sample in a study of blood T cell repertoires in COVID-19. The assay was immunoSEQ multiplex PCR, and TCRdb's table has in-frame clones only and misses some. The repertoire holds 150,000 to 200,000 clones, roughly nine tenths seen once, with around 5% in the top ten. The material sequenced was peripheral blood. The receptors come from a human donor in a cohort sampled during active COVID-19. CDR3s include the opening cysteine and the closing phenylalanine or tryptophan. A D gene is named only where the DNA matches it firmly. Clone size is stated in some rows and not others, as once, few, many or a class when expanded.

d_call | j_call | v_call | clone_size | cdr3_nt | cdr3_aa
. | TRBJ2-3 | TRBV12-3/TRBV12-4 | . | TGTGCCAGCATTCGAACGGGCACAGATACGCAGTATTTT | CASIRTGTDTQYF
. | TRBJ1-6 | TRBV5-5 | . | TGTGCCAGCATTGGGCAGGGTAATTCACCCCTCCACTTT | CASIGQGNSPLHF
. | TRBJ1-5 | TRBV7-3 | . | TGTGCCAGCAGCCCCGCTGTTTCGGGTATGACCCGATATAGCAATCAGCCCCAGCATTTT | CASSPAVSGMTRYSNQPQHF
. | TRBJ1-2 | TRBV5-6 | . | TGTGCCAGCAGCTTGTCGTCAGGTCGGTTAAATGGCTACACCTTC | CASSLSSGRLNGYTF
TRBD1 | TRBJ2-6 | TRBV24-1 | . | TGTGCCACCTTGTCCCCCGGACAGGGGGCTATCCAGGGACCTGGGGCCAACGTCCTGACTTTC | CATLSPGQGAIQGPGANVLTF
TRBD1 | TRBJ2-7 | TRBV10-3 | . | TGTGCCATCAGTGAGCCGAGGGGGCCAGCAGGTTTCTACGAGCAGTACTTC | CAISEPRGPAGFYEQYF
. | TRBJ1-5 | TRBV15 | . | TGTGCCACCAGCACCGTGCTCGGGGGATTTGGCAATCAGCCCCAGCATTTT | CATSTVLGGFGNQPQHF
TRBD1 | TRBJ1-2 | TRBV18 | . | TGTGCCAGCTCACTCACTCAAGGGACAGAGGACTATGGCTACACCTTC | CASSLTQGTEDYGYTF
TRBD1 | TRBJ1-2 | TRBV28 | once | TGTGCCAGCAAGGCCCAGGGACAGGGTAACTATGGCTACACCTTC | CASKAQGQGNYGYTF
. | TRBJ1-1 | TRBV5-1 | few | TGCGCCAGCAGCCCGGGAAGTAGGGACACTGAAGCTTTCTTT | CASSPGSRDTEAFF